This is a list of T cell receptor beta chains from one sample in a study of response to subunit inactivated influenza vaccine. One entry per CDR3 protein, called by TCRdb with MiXCR from the RT-PCR reads. The sample includes approximately 250,000 distinct CDR3 sequences, over 9% seen only once; the top ten take approximately 8.4%. Material: non-naive T cells sorted from PBMCs, obtained approximately 15 days before vaccination. These receptors came from a man aged 45-60 years who received an inactivated influenza vaccine. Both conserved end residues are part of each CDR3. The D gene is left open where the match is weak. Rows may omit the clone size; those that give it use once, few, many or a size class.

>TRBJ2-3|TRBV4-1|TRBD2|.
CASSLRAGSTDTQYF
TGCGCCAGCAGCCTACGAGCGGGGAGCACAGATACGCAGTATTTT
>TRBJ2-7|TRBV24-1|.|once
CATSGNQGVHEQYF
TGTGCCACCAGTGGGAACCAGGGAGTCCACGAGCAGTACTTC
>TRBJ2-1|TRBV11-1|.|.
CASSLGRGIRSYNEQFF
TGTGCCAGCAGCTTAGGTAGGGGGATACGCTCCTACAATGAGCAGTTCTTC
>TRBJ1-2|TRBV10-3|.|.
CAISESRGAIGYTF
TGTGCCATCAGTGAGTCTAGGGGCGCGATTGGCTACACCTTC
>TRBJ2-1|TRBV18|TRBD2|.
CASSPPSSGRGSGEQFF
TGTGCCAGCTCACCACCGTCTAGCGGGAGGGGTTCGGGTGAGCAGTTCTTC
>TRBJ1-4|TRBV29-1|TRBD1|few
CSVEDPRGARKLFF
TGCAGCGTTGAAGACCCCAGGGGGGCGAGGAAACTGTTTTTT
>TRBJ2-2|TRBV2|.|many
CASREGPAGELFF
TGTGCCAGCAGAGAGGGCCCGGCCGGGGAGCTGTTTTTT
>TRBJ2-4|TRBV20-1|TRBD2|.
CSARVGGRLAKNIQYF
TGCAGTGCTAGAGTGGGGGGGAGATTAGCCAAAAACATTCAGTACTTC
>TRBJ1-1|TRBV12-3/TRBV12-4|TRBD1|few
CASSFTGGGTEAFF
TGTGCCAGCAGTTTCACAGGGGGGGGAACTGAAGCTTTCTTT
>TRBJ1-4|TRBV7-9|TRBD1|few
CASSTGQGAEKLFF
TGTGCCAGCAGCACGGGACAGGGGGCTGAAAAACTGTTTTTT
>TRBJ1-1|TRBV4-3|.|few
CASSAPGRRTEAFF
TGCGCCAGCAGCGCTCCGGGGAGGCGGACTGAAGCTTTCTTT
>TRBJ2-1|TRBV11-2|TRBD2|.
CASSLRRTSGNEQFF
TGTGCCAGCAGCTTAAGGAGGACTAGCGGGAATGAGCAGTTCTTC
>TRBJ1-1|TRBV25-1|.|few
CASSYSPGTEAFF
TGTGCCAGCAGCTATAGCCCGGGGACTGAAGCTTTCTTT
>TRBJ1-2|TRBV18|.|few
CASSSSGEPNYGYTF
TGTGCCAGCTCAAGCTCAGGGGAACCTAACTATGGCTACACCTTC
>TRBJ2-2|TRBV10-2|TRBD1|.
CASTQTGSGSGELFF
TGCGCCAGCACCCAGACAGGGAGTGGATCCGGGGAGCTGTTTTTT
>TRBJ1-1|TRBV20-1|.|.
CSASRTIRTEAFF
TGCAGTGCTAGTCGTACCATTAGGACTGAAGCTTTCTTT
>TRBJ2-3|TRBV4-3|.|many
CASSRDGRDTQYF
TGCGCCAGCAGCCGGGACGGTAGAGATACGCAGTATTTT
>TRBJ2-7|TRBV10-3|.|.
CAISEEGYEQYF
TGTGCCATCAGCGAGGAGGGGTACGAGCAGTACTTC
>TRBJ2-1|TRBV6-2/TRBV6-3|TRBD1|few
CASLGQASSYNEQFF
TGTGCCAGCTTGGGACAGGCAAGCTCCTACAATGAGCAGTTCTTC
>TRBJ2-5|TRBV10-2|.|few
CASSDPVQETQYF
TGCGCCAGCAGTGATCCTGTCCAAGAGACCCAGTACTTC
>TRBJ2-2|TRBV5-6|.|few
CASSFGGPRSGELFF
TGTGCCAGCAGCTTTGGGGGCCCCCGCTCCGGGGAGCTGTTTTTT
>TRBJ1-3|TRBV29-1|.|many
CSVDPQVSGNTIYF
TGCAGCGTCGACCCCCAAGTCTCTGGAAACACCATATATTTT
>TRBJ2-3|TRBV7-2|.|few
CASSLAGLSTDTQYF
TGTGCCAGCAGCTTAGCGGGACTTAGCACAGATACGCAGTATTTT
>TRBJ2-5|TRBV5-1|.|.
CASGRDGERETQYF
TGCGCCAGCGGCCGGGACGGGGAGCGGGAGACCCAGTACTTC
>TRBJ1-6|TRBV12-3/TRBV12-4|.|many
CASSPDSRLHF
TGTGCCAGCAGTCCGGACAGTCGCCTCCACTTT
>TRBJ2-2|TRBV7-9|TRBD1|many
CASSLGTDTGELFF
TGTGCCAGCAGCTTGGGGACAGACACCGGGGAGCTGTTTTTT
>TRBJ1-1|TRBV30|.|few
CAWTASGGTEAFF
TGTGCCTGGACCGCGTCGGGGGGCACTGAAGCTTTCTTT
>TRBJ2-5|TRBV7-9|TRBD1|.
CASSLVGTGGQETQYF
TGTGCCAGCAGCTTAGTAGGGACAGGGGGTCAAGAGACCCAGTACTTC
>TRBJ1-1|TRBV10-3|.|.
CAIRSYMNTEAFF
TGTGCCATCCGGTCCTACATGAACACTGAAGCTTTCTTT
>TRBJ2-1|TRBV10-3|.|many
CAITSTGGGAHNEQFF
TGTGCCATCACCTCCACTGGAGGGGGGGCTCACAATGAGCAGTTCTTC
>TRBJ2-1|TRBV7-3|.|.
CASSPGPMGNEQFF
TGTGCCAGCAGCCCGGGACCAATGGGCAATGAGCAGTTCTTC
>TRBJ2-7|TRBV27|TRBD1|few
CASSLTTGGSYEQYF
TGTGCCAGCAGTTTAACGACAGGGGGAAGCTACGAGCAGTACTTC
>TRBJ1-2|TRBV4-3|.|many
CASSQDRGPGGYTF
TGCGCCAGCAGCCAAGATCGGGGGCCGGGCGGCTACACCTTC
>TRBJ2-4|TRBV15|.|few
CATSRDRLAKNIQYF
TGTGCCACCAGCAGAGACAGGCTAGCCAAAAACATTCAGTACTTC
>TRBJ2-1|TRBV24-1|TRBD1|few
CATSDLRTGWDEQFF
TGTGCCACCAGTGACTTACGGACAGGGTGGGATGAGCAGTTCTTC
>TRBJ2-7|TRBV20-1|TRBD2|many
CSARGYLAGEREQYF
TGCAGTGCTAGAGGTTATCTAGCGGGAGAACGCGAGCAGTACTTC
>TRBJ2-7|TRBV5-4|.|few
CASSLPPGTLGHEQYF
TGTGCCAGCAGCTTACCACCGGGTACCCTCGGCCACGAGCAGTACTTC
>TRBJ2-3|TRBV12-3/TRBV12-4|.|few
CASSFSGSDTQYF
TGTGCCAGCAGTTTTTCTGGGAGCGATACGCAGTATTTT
>TRBJ2-7|TRBV4-3|TRBD1|few
CASSQARDRGLYEQYF
TGCGCCAGCAGCCAAGCGCGAGACAGGGGGCTCTACGAGCAGTACTTC
>TRBJ1-6|TRBV7-6|.|few
CASTLGKRSPLHF
TGTGCCAGCACCTTGGGGAAGAGGTCACCCCTCCACTTT
>TRBJ1-5|TRBV12-3/TRBV12-4|TRBD1|many
CASRSDRGVVQPQHF
TGTGCCAGCAGATCGGACAGGGGAGTGGTTCAGCCCCAGCATTTT
>TRBJ1-5|TRBV28|TRBD1|many
CASSSTGVYQPQHF
TGTGCCAGCAGTTCGACAGGGGTTTATCAGCCCCAGCATTTT
>TRBJ1-5|TRBV4-3|TRBD1|few
CASSQDRTGGGNQPQHF
TGCGCCAGCAGCCAAGATCGGACAGGAGGCGGCAATCAGCCCCAGCATTTT
>TRBJ2-2|TRBV28|.|many
CASILGGGLTGELFF
TGTGCCAGCATCTTGGGTGGGGGTTTGACCGGGGAGCTGTTTTTT
>TRBJ1-1|TRBV6-2/TRBV6-3|.|.
CASSYGQSMNTEAFF
TGTGCCAGCAGTTACGGGCAGAGCATGAACACTGAAGCTTTCTTT
>TRBJ2-1|TRBV2|TRBD1|.
CASSPTGGGSYNEQFF
TGTGCCAGCAGTCCGACAGGGGGCGGATCCTACAATGAGCAGTTCTTC
>TRBJ2-5|TRBV5-5|TRBD1|.
CASSLRTGAPEETQYF
TGTGCCAGCAGCTTAAGGACAGGGGCGCCAGAGGAGACCCAGTACTTC
>TRBJ2-7|TRBV11-2|TRBD2|many
CASSLGGLAGTYEQYF
TGTGCCAGCAGCTTAGGGGGACTAGCGGGCACCTACGAGCAGTACTTC
>TRBJ1-1|TRBV12-3/TRBV12-4|.|.
CASSLAQTRTEAFF
TGTGCCAGCAGTTTGGCACAAACGAGGACTGAAGCTTTCTTT
>TRBJ2-1|TRBV6-1|TRBD2|few
CASSARLAGGDNEQFF
TGTGCCAGCAGCGCCCGACTAGCGGGGGGAGACAATGAGCAGTTCTTC
>TRBJ1-5|TRBV6-2/TRBV6-3|.|.
CASSRYGPSFSNQPQHF
TGTGCCAGCAGTCGTTACGGTCCCTCCTTTAGCAATCAGCCCCAGCATTTT
>TRBJ2-2|TRBV5-1|.|.
CASSEDFTNTGELFF
TGCGCCAGCAGCGAAGACTTTACGAACACCGGGGAGCTGTTTTTT
>TRBJ2-2|TRBV4-2|.|.
CASSQDQDTGELFF
TGTGCCAGCAGCCAAGATCAGGACACCGGGGAGCTGTTTTTT
>TRBJ2-1|TRBV7-2|TRBD2|many
CASSLGGTAGGNNEQFF
TGTGCCAGCAGCTTAGGGGGGACAGCGGGGGGAAACAATGAGCAGTTCTTC